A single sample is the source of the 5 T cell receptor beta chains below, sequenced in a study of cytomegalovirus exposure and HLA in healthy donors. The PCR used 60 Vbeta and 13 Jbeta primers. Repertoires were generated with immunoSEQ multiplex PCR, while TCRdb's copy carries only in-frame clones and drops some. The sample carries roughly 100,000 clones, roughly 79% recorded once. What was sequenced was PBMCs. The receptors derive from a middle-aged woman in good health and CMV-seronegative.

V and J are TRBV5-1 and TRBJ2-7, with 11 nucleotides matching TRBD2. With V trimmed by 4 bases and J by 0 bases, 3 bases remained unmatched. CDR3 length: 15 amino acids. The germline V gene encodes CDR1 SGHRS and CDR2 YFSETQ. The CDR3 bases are TGCGCCAGCAGCGAGGGACTAGCGGTCTCCTACGAGCAGTACTTC. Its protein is CASSEGLAVSYEQYF.

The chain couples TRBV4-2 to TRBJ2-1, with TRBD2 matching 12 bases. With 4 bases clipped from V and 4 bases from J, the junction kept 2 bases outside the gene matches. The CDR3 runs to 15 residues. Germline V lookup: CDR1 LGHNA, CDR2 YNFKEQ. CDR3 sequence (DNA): TGTGCCAGCAGCCCAACTAGCGGGGGGTACAATGAGCAGTTCTTC. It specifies CASSPTSGGYNEQFF.

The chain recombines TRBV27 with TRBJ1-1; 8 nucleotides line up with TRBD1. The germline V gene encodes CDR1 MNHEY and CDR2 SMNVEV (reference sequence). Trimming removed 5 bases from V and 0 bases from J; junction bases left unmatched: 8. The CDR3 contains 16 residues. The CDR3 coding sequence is TGTGCCAGCAGTACGAGGACAGGGAGGCTGAACACTGAAGCTTTCTTT. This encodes CASSTRTGRLNTEAFF.

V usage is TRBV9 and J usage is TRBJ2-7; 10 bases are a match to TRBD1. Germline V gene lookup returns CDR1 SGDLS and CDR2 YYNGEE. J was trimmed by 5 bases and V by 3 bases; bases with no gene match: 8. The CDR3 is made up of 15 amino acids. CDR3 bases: TGTGCCAGCAGCGGGGCCGGGACAGGGGTAAACGAGCAGTACTTC. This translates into CASSGAGTGVNEQYF.

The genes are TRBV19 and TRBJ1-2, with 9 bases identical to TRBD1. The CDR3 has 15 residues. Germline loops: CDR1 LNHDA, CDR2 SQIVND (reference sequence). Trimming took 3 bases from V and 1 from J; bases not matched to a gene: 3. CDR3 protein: CASSITGQGNYGYTF. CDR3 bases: TGTGCCAGTAGTATTACGGGACAGGGTAACTATGGCTACACCTTC.